The source of this T cell receptor beta chain is a study of control samples from healthy donors and cancer patients. TCRdb keeps only in-frame clones here, not all; method: immunoSEQ multiplex PCR. The data hold roughly 370,000 clones, with 75% to 95% observed a single time. The germline gives CDR1 SEHNR, CDR2 FQNEAQ (reference sequence). The CDR3 consists of 12 residues. Trimming stripped 5 bases from V and 8 bases from J, with 10 bases between. The receptor's source is a man in his forties with head and neck cancer. Sequenced material: PBMCs. The chain uses TRBV7-9 and TRBJ2-1; unclear D gene. CDR3 amino acids: CASSNRADEQFF. CDR3 bases: TGTGCCAGCAGCAATAGGGCGGATGAGCAGTTCTTC. Using reference TRBV7-9 and TRBJ2-1 for the parts outside the CDR3, the full variable domain is DTGVSQNPRHKITKRGQNVTFRCDPISEHNRLYWYRQTLGQGPEFLTYFQNEAQLEKSRLLSDRFSAERPKGSFSTLEIQRTEQGDSAMYLCASSNRADEQFFGPGTRLTVL.